This TCR beta chain was retrieved from a study of T cell changes during pregnancy in multiple sclerosis. Repertoires were generated with immunoSEQ multiplex PCR, while TCRdb's copy carries only in-frame clones and drops some. The table records 65,000 to 90,000 clones, 91% of them present only once. Unmatched junction bases numbered 12, after V lost 6 bases and J lost 0 bases. The germline CDR1 and CDR2 sequences are MDHEN and SYDVKM. The CDR3 consists of 18 residues. The receptor was isolated from a female donor in good health, serving as a control in a pregnancy study. Some clones in this sample may be carry-over from other donors' samples. This chain links TRBV28 with TRBJ2-1, with 9 bases that match TRBD1. The sample in question was PBMCs, obtained in the first trimester of pregnancy. The CDR3 sequence is CASSPGQGPASSYNEQFF. The CDR3 region has the DNA TGTGCCAGCAGCCCTGGACAGGGGCCCGCGAGCTCCTACAATGAGCAGTTCTTC.